The clone carrying this T cell receptor (beta chain) was recorded at least ten times. The sample comes from a study of spatial heterogeneity in lung cancer. Study background: Across the raw uncorrected reads, a unique TCR and UMI combination was observed, on average, more than ten times.

Time point meaning: sample taken at primary tumor resection. From tumor, nontumor lung or frozen PBMC, whole RNA was taken unsorted for sequencing. TCRdb ran MiXCR on the 5' RACE reads and lists one entry per CDR3 protein. The repertoire holds about 90,000 distinct CDR3 sequences, around 10% seen once, with about 7.1% in the top ten. Germline V gene lookup returns CDR1 DFQATT and CDR2 SNEGSKA (reference sequence). The ends were cut back, 3 bases at V and 3 bases at J, with 8 bases in the middle. The CDR3 length is 12 residues. This clonotype was obtained from a male donor with early-stage non-small cell lung cancer. This sample comprised PBMCs, obtained at surgery. The genes are TRBV20-1 and TRBJ2-5; D gene uncertain. Here the CDR3 reads CSASSGEETQYF. The DNA for the CDR3 is TGCAGTGCTAGTTCTGGGGAAGAGACCCAGTACTTC.